These 25 T cell receptor beta chains originate from one sample sequenced in a study of T cells after yellow fever vaccination. TCRdb re-derived calls from the 5' RACE reads in MiXCR, one entry per CDR3 protein. The sample lists 200,000 to 250,000 distinct CDR3 sequences, around 3.1% occurring once. The specimen was CD4+ T cells sorted from PBMCs, collected 10 days after the yellow fever booster vaccination. The receptors were gathered from a man between 18 and 29 years old who received the YFV17D yellow fever vaccine.

This clonotype was seen repeatedly, ten times or more. Here the CDR3 DNA reads TGCGCCAGCAGCCAGCGACCCACGAGCACAGATACGCAGTATTTT. It is translated as CASSQRPTSTDTQYF. The chain joins TRBV4-3 to TRBJ2-3; D uncertain. The CDR3 covers 15 residues. CDR1 is LGHNA and CDR2 is YSLEER in the germline V gene. V was cut by 3 bases and J by 0 bases, with 10 bases left in between.

This chain uses TRBV20-1 with TRBJ2-7; the match to TRBD2 covers 8 bases. Germline assignment: CDR1 DFQATT and CDR2 SNEGSKA (reference sequence). After removal of 8 bases from V and 6 bases from J, the junction contained 15 bases not matched to a gene. The CDR3 runs to 14 residues. CDR3 residues: CSSHQPGLVGEQYF. Here the CDR3 DNA reads TGCAGTTCCCACCAACCGGGACTAGTCGGCGAGCAGTACTTC.

The genes are TRBV20-1 and TRBJ1-4; D is uncertain. Germline V gene data show CDR1 as DFQATT and CDR2 as SNEGSKA (reference sequence). This CDR3 contains 13 residues. The ends were cut back, 6 bases at V and 1 base at J, with 9 bases in the middle. CDR3 protein: CSAPGRTNEKLFF. The DNA of the CDR3 is TGCAGTGCCCCTGGGCGAACTAATGAAAAACTGTTTTTT.

The chain couples TRBV3-1 to TRBJ1-3; D perhaps matches TRBD1 (6 bases). The V gene's germline CDR1 is LGHDT and CDR2 YNNKEL (reference sequence). The V gene lost 3 bases and the J gene lost 6 bases, with 6 bases spanning the gap. This CDR3 is built from 12 residues. CDR3 sequence: CASSQGANTIYF. The CDR3, as DNA: TGTGCCAGCAGCCAGGGGGCAAACACCATATATTTT.

This clonotype turned up a few times. The rearrangement links TRBV29-1 to TRBJ2-5; D is unresolved. V lost 4 bases and J lost 2, with 8 bases in between. The CDR3 spans 12 residues. From germline, CDR1 is SQVTM and CDR2 ANQGSEA. In DNA form, the CDR3 reads TGCAGCGTTGGTAGCAAACAAGAGACCCAGTACTTC. The encoded protein is CSVGSKQETQYF.

The sample holds many counts of this clonotype. CDR3 in DNA: TGTGCCAGCAGTCCACAACAGGGGGCGCCTGGGGCCAACGTCCTGACTTTC. Encoded protein: CASSPQQGAPGANVLTF. The J gene is TRBJ2-6, the V gene TRBV27, with TRBD1 identical over 9 bases. The CDR3 has 17 amino acids. V gave up 5 bases and J gave up 2 bases; unmatched junction bases: 7. From germline, CDR1 is MNHEY and CDR2 SMNVEV (reference sequence). Filled out from reference TRBV27 and TRBJ2-6, the complete variable domain reads EAQVTQNPRYLITVTGKKLTVTCSQNMNHEYMSWYRQDPGLGLRQIYYSMNVEVTDKGDVPEGYKVSRKEKRNFPLILESPSPNQTSLYFCASSPQQGAPGANVLTFGAGSRLTVL.

This clonotype was detected only a few times. This rearrangement joins TRBV7-9 to TRBJ1-5, with D uncertain. CDR1 and CDR2 (germline): SEHNR, FQNEAQ (reference sequence). Trimming pared 2 bases from V and 2 bases from J, leaving 10 bases between. The CDR3 covers 15 residues. DNA for the CDR3: TGTGCCAGCAGCTTAACTGCGGACGGCAATCAGCCCCAGCATTTT. Its protein product is CASSLTADGNQPQHF.

This chain uses TRBV2 with TRBJ2-3; 7 bases align to TRBD1. The germline gives CDR1 SNHLY, CDR2 FYNNEI. Trimming took 5 bases from V and 0 from J; bases not matched to a gene: 5. This CDR3 contains 15 residues. The CDR3 is CASSWDRSSTDTQYF. CDR3 sequence (DNA): TGTGCCAGCAGTTGGGACAGATCTAGCACAGATACGCAGTATTTT. Based on the CDR3 plus reference TRBV2 and TRBJ2-3, the full variable domain is EPEVTQTPSHQVTQMGQEVILRCVPISNHLYFYWYRQILGQKVEFLVSFYNNEISEKSEIFDDQFSVERPDGSNFTLKIRSTKLEDSAMYFCASSWDRSSTDTQYFGPGTRLTVL.

This clonotype came up many times. The V gene is TRBV12-5, the J gene TRBJ1-1; no definite D call. Germline V CDR1 and CDR2: LGHNT, FRNRAP. This CDR3 has 12 residues. The germline V and J ends were trimmed by 2 bases and 9 bases, with 10 bases remaining between them. The chain's CDR3 is CASGLFTTQAFF. The CDR3 nucleotides are TGTGCTAGTGGTTTGTTCACTACCCAAGCTTTCTTT.

This chain uses TRBV4-1 with TRBJ1-2, with D possibly being TRBD1 (6 bases). The CDR3 covers 15 residues. V was pared by 6 bases and J by 5 bases, with 19 bases between. The germline CDR1 and CDR2 sequences are MGHRA and YSYEKL. The CDR3 DNA follows: TGCGCCAGCAGTCGTCAAACAGGGATAGGGTATGGCTACACCTTC. Translating it yields CASSRQTGIGYGYTF.

The rearrangement uses TRBV2 and TRBJ1-1, with D possibly being TRBD1 (5 bases). The germline V gene has CDR1 SNHLY and CDR2 FYNNEI. V was cut by 8 bases and J by 2 bases, with 15 bases left in between. This CDR3 comprises 14 residues. The CDR3: CASGGTASNTEAFF. The CDR3 DNA reads as TGTGCCAGCGGAGGGACGGCTTCCAACACTGAAGCTTTCTTT. The full variable domain, in which reference TRBV2 and TRBJ1-1 provide the parts outside the CDR3, is EPEVTQTPSHQVTQMGQEVILRCVPISNHLYFYWYRQILGQKVEFLVSFYNNEISEKSEIFDDQFSVERPDGSNFTLKIRSTKLEDSAMYFCASGGTASNTEAFFGQGTRLTVV.

This clonotype was seen at least ten times. This chain uses TRBV7-9 with TRBJ1-4; TRBD1 agrees at 8 bases. Trimming at V came to 0 bases and at J to 5 bases, leaving 5 bases not matched to a gene. CDR3 length: 16 amino acids. The V gene's germline CDR1 is SEHNR and CDR2 FQNEAQ (reference sequence). The CDR3: CASSLADRGGNEKLFF. Written as DNA, the CDR3 is TGTGCCAGCAGCTTAGCCGACAGGGGTGGAAATGAAAAACTGTTTTTT.

Many counts were recorded for this clonotype. The chain links TRBV6-2 or TRBV6-3 to TRBJ2-1; 9 bases are shared with TRBD2. The trim removed 6 bases at V and 5 bases at J, leaving 5 bases unmatched. The CDR3 extends over 14 amino acids. The V gene's germline CDR1 is MNHEY and CDR2 SVGEGT. The CDR3: CASRQRGVDNEQFF. The CDR3 region has the DNA TGTGCCAGCAGACAGCGGGGGGTAGACAATGAGCAGTTCTTC.

Only a few counts were recorded for this clonotype. The chain recombines TRBV5-1 with TRBJ2-2, with a weak D call TRBD2 (5 bases). Trimming removed 2 bases at V and 7 bases at J, with 9 bases between. CDR1 is SGHRS and CDR2 is YFSETQ in the germline V gene. The CDR3 has 13 amino acids. The CDR3: CASSFQGSGELFF. CDR3 in DNA: TGCGCCAGCAGCTTCCAAGGGAGCGGGGAGCTGTTTTTT.

This chain links TRBV12-3 or TRBV12-4 with TRBJ1-5, with TRBD1 matching over 9 bases. The CDR3 is made up of 15 amino acids. V lost 5 bases and J lost 7; bases outside the gene matches: 9. The CDR3: CASSGTGSTNQPQHF. As DNA, the CDR3 is TGTGCCAGCAGTGGGACAGGGAGTACAAACCAGCCCCAGCATTTT.

This chain links TRBV5-1 with TRBJ1-2; TRBD1 matches at 8 bases. Germline V CDR1 and CDR2: SGHRS, YFSETQ. Losses at the gene ends were 4 bases for V and 8 bases for J; bases not matched to a gene: 10. The CDR3 loop spans 14 amino acids. This chain's CDR3 is CASSPGQGGRGYTF. CDR3 DNA: TGCGCCAGCAGCCCCGGACAGGGAGGAAGGGGCTACACCTTC.

This clonotype was observed many times. V and J are TRBV10-3 and TRBJ2-7; 7 bases are a match to TRBD1. J was trimmed by 6 bases and V by 6 bases; bases with no gene match: 8. CDR1 and CDR2 from the germline V gene are ENHRY and SYGVKD. The CDR3 has 13 residues. The CDR3 loop reads CAISDRVVGEQYF. CDR3 in DNA: TGTGCCATCAGCGACAGGGTAGTTGGCGAGCAGTACTTC.

This clonotype has ten or more counts. V and J are TRBV7-9 and TRBJ2-7; 11 bases match TRBD2. CDR3 length: 15 amino acids. Per the germline V gene, CDR1 is SEHNR and CDR2 is FQNEAQ (reference sequence). The V and J ends lost 3 bases and 6 bases, in that order; junction bases with no gene match: 7. CDR3 region: CASSFNSGGAGEQYV. DNA for the CDR3: TGTGCCAGCAGCTTTAATAGCGGGGGGGCTGGCGAGCAGTACGTC.

There are many counts of this clonotype. The genes are TRBV12-3 or TRBV12-4 and TRBJ1-4; weak D call: TRBD1 (5 bases). With 6 bases removed from V and 5 bases from J, the gap between germline ends came to 13 bases. This CDR3 comprises 14 residues. CDR3 DNA sequence: TGTGCCAGCAGACCTAGACAGAGAAATGAAAAACTGTTTTTT. As protein: CASRPRQRNEKLFF.

Ten or more counts support this clonotype. V is TRBV6-5 and J is TRBJ2-2; D is undetermined. The V end lost 2 bases, the J end lost 6 bases, and 7 bases lay between the germline ends. Germline lookup yields CDR1 MNHEY and CDR2 SVGAGI. This CDR3 region has 13 residues. CDR3 sequence (DNA): TGTGCCAGCAGTTACAAACCCTCCGGGGAGCTGTTTTTT. Protein product: CASSYKPSGELFF.

V is TRBV29-1 and J is TRBJ1-1, with a tentative D call TRBD1 (5 bases). Germline CDR1 reads SQVTM; CDR2 reads ANQGSEA. The CDR3 loop spans 15 amino acids. The ends were cut back, 3 bases at V and 4 bases at J, with 18 bases in the middle. In DNA, the CDR3 is TGCAGCGTTGATCCCATGTCCAGGGTCGGCACTGAAGCTTTCTTT. Translated, it gives CSVDPMSRVGTEAFF.

This clonotype was seen at least ten times. V and J are TRBV5-6 and TRBJ1-4; 9 positions match TRBD1. V lost 3 bases to trimming and J lost 0 bases; unmatched junction nucleotides: 6. CDR3 size: 17 residues. In germline, CDR1 is SGHDT, CDR2 YYEEEE. The CDR3 protein is CASSSGQGTATNEKLFF. CDR3 nucleotides: TGTGCCAGCAGCTCTGGACAGGGGACTGCAACTAATGAAAAACTGTTTTTT.

This clonotype was counted a few times. The chain has TRBV5-1 and TRBJ1-5; D is possibly TRBD1 (6 bases). Germline V CDR1 and CDR2: SGHRS, YFSETQ. The CDR3 length is 15 residues. Trimming cost V 4 bases and J 6 bases, with 17 bases left between them. CDR3 in amino acids: CASSLTGGELQPQHF. The CDR3, as DNA: TGCGCCAGCAGCCTTACCGGGGGCGAACTTCAGCCCCAGCATTTT.

The rearrangement joins TRBV5-3 to TRBJ2-7, with D tentatively TRBD1 or TRBD2 (5 bases each). TRBV5-3 is flagged as an ORF with uncertain function. V lost 0 bases to trimming and J lost 6 bases, with 10 bases between them. The CDR3 totals 13 residues. The chain's CDR3 is CARSLAAGSEQYV. CDR3 DNA: TGTGCCAGAAGCTTGGCCGCAGGGAGCGAGCAGTACGTC.

This clonotype has a handful of counts. The V call is TRBV5-4, the J call TRBJ1-2; D might be TRBD1 (6 bases). CDR1 and CDR2 from the germline V gene are SGHNT and YYREEE (reference sequence). Trimming left V 0 bases short and J 4 bases short, with 10 bases between. The CDR3 has 14 residues. The CDR3: CASSLDGGFYGYTF. The CDR3 coding sequence is TGTGCCAGCAGCTTGGATGGGGGCTTCTATGGCTACACCTTC.